This TCR beta chain was documented in a study of Graves' ophthalmopathy and Graves' hyperthyroidism. As for the study in general: Prior to any treatment, peripheral blood was collected at the time of initial diagnosis. Regarding the study as a whole: The study's model predicted ophthalmopathy progression at about 68% sensitivity and 72% to 75% specificity.

Clinical symptoms and serum thyroxine were used for diagnosis; TRAb, thyroid ultrasound and orbital computed tomography were also relied on. Amplifying from RNA transcripts, the study obtained TCR beta CDR3 regions. An opening RT-PCR round employed HTBI primers and preceded a second-round multiplex PCR. TCRdb used MiXCR to reprocess the multiplex PCR reads, holding one entry per CDR3 protein. The data contain fewer than 250,000 distinct CDR3 sequences, 25% to 35% of them singletons. Turning to this clonotype: Its target is not known.

V shed 7 bases and J shed 0 bases, with 12 bases lying between them. This CDR3 region has 14 residues. Germline assignment: CDR1 MNHNS and CDR2 SASEGT. This chain joins TRBV6-1 and TRBJ2-5; D gene unclear. Sequenced sample: peripheral blood. The TCR originated in a man aged 45-65 years with Graves' ophthalmopathy. In nucleotides, the CDR3 is TGTGCCAGCACCATAGGCCCCTACCAAGAGACCCAGTACTTC. Amino acid sequence: CASTIGPYQETQYF.